The 21 T cell receptor beta chains listed next were all sequenced from one sample in a study of cytomegalovirus exposure and HLA in healthy donors. Vbeta (60) and Jbeta (13) primers were used in the PCR. The method was immunoSEQ multiplex PCR; TCRdb's version includes in-frame clones alone and lacks a portion of them. The table shows around 200,000 clones, with around 80% occurring only once. The sequenced sample consisted of PBMCs. All receptors derive from a girl aged 2 to 9 in good health and CMV-seropositive.

The rearrangement links TRBV4-1 to TRBJ2-1; a weak D match, TRBD2 (7 bases). From germline, CDR1 is MGHRA and CDR2 YSYEKL. V lost 5 bases, J lost 2 bases, and 16 bases lay in between. This CDR3 has 16 amino acids. CDR3 in DNA: TGCGCCAGCAGCGGAGGGGGGGTAGGAGCCTACAATGAGCAGTTCTTC. Translating it yields CASSGGGVGAYNEQFF.

A word on this clone: One junction end does not reproduce the germline sequence, and a read error may be involved. The chain carries TRBV19 and TRBJ1-5; 8 bases align to TRBD1. The CDR3 runs 15 residues. Germline lookup yields CDR1 LNHDA and CDR2 SQIVND (reference sequence). CDR3 DNA: TGTGCCAGTAGTATAGTAGGACAGGGTGATCATCCCCAGCATTTT. Residues: CASSIVGQGDHPQHF.

The rearrangement uses TRBV13 and TRBJ2-5; a weak D match, TRBD2 (6 bases). The DNA end is a closer match to TRBJ2-7, so the J assignment may be wrong. There are 17 residues in the CDR3. Germline CDR1 PRHDT, CDR2 FYEKMQ (reference sequence). The CDR3 spells CASSPQRPGLLAYEQYF. DNA of the CDR3: TGTGCCAGCAGCCCCCAGAGGCCGGGACTCCTTGCCTACGAGCAGTACTTC.

The gene calls are TRBV19 and TRBJ1-1, with unresolved D. Germline V gene data show CDR1 as LNHDA and CDR2 as SQIVND (reference sequence). V lost 4 bases and J 1 base, leaving 13 bases between the germline ends. The CDR3 has 15 residues. CDR3: CASSKDVIRNTEAFF. In DNA form, the CDR3 reads TGTGCCAGTAGTAAAGACGTTATCAGGAACACTGAAGCTTTCTTT.

The chain joins TRBV2 to TRBJ2-5; TRBD2 aligns across 11 bases. CDR1 is SNHLY and CDR2 is FYNNEI in the germline V gene. With V trimmed by 3 bases and J by 4 bases, 7 bases remained unmatched. The CDR3 contains 16 residues. The CDR3, as DNA: TGTGCCAGCAGTGAGGGGTCTCTAGCGGGAGGAGAGACCCAGTACTTC. It codes for CASSEGSLAGGETQYF.

This chain uses TRBV27 with TRBJ2-7, with 8 bases aligning to TRBD1. V lost 5 bases to trimming and J lost 0 bases; unmatched junction nucleotides: 9. The CDR3 consists of 16 residues. The V gene's germline CDR1 is MNHEY and CDR2 SMNVEV (reference sequence). The CDR3 reads CASSINRDRSSYEQYF. Here the CDR3 DNA reads TGTGCCAGCAGTATCAACCGGGACAGGAGCTCCTACGAGCAGTACTTC.

The chain joins TRBV4-1 to TRBJ2-1; no reliable D call. The CDR3 runs 12 residues. V lost 2 bases to trimming and J lost 10 bases, with 9 bases between them. CDR1 and CDR2 (germline): MGHRA, YSYEKL. CDR3 amino acids: CASSQWSREQFF. CDR3 DNA sequence: TGCGCCAGCAGCCAATGGTCTAGGGAGCAGTTCTTC.

The chain links TRBV2 to TRBJ2-5; weak D call: TRBD1 (5 bases). This CDR3 is built from 14 residues. V was clipped by 6 bases and J by 2 bases, with 13 bases between them. Germline V CDR1 and CDR2: SNHLY, FYNNEI. CDR3 loop: CASSETQGQETQYF. DNA of the CDR3: TGTGCCAGCAGCGAAACTCAGGGTCAAGAGACCCAGTACTTC. Filled out from reference TRBV2 and TRBJ2-5, the complete variable domain reads EPEVTQTPSHQVTQMGQEVILRCVPISNHLYFYWYRQILGQKVEFLVSFYNNEISEKSEIFDDQFSVERPDGSNFTLKIRSTKLEDSAMYFCASSETQGQETQYFGPGTRLLVL.

The rearrangement joins TRBV15 to TRBJ2-7; TRBD1 agrees at 9 bases. Germline CDR1 is LNHNV and CDR2 is YYDKDF (reference sequence). With 4 bases clipped from V and 5 bases from J, the junction kept 3 bases outside the gene matches. The CDR3 sequence is 13 residues long. For the CDR3, the DNA is TGTGCCACCAGCATCGACAGGGGGAACGAGCAGTACTTC. Its translation: CATSIDRGNEQYF.

V and J are TRBV28 and TRBJ2-1, with TRBD2 identical over 8 bases. V lost 5 bases and J lost 4; bases outside the gene matches: 7. Germline V gene data show CDR1 as MDHEN and CDR2 as SYDVKM. The CDR3 extends over 15 amino acids. CDR3 sequence (DNA): TGTGCCAGCAGTCCCCCACTAGCGGATTACAATGAGCAGTTCTTC. This translates into CASSPPLADYNEQFF.

This clone was counted only a few times. The chain employs TRBV30 and TRBJ2-7; 13 nucleotides agree with TRBD2. J was trimmed by 3 bases and V by 1 base; bases with no gene match: 6. The CDR3 extends over 16 amino acids. The germline V gene encodes CDR1 GTSNPN and CDR2 SVGIG (reference sequence). CDR3 nucleotide sequence: TGTGCCTGGAGTGGGACTAGCGGGAGCCGATACTACGAGCAGTACTTC. This translates into CAWSGTSGSRYYEQYF.

Here the CDR3 DNA reads TGTGCCAGCAGTACCATAGCGGTACCCTACAATGAGCAGTTCTTC. Residues: CASSTIAVPYNEQFF. The chain employs TRBV27 and TRBJ2-1; D possibly corresponds to TRBD2 (6 bases). CDR1 and CDR2 (germline): MNHEY, SMNVEV (reference sequence). The CDR3 is 15 amino acids. Deletions cut 5 bases from V and 2 bases from J, with 13 bases between.

The V gene is TRBV28, the J gene TRBJ1-2; D unclear. Trimming took 1 base from V and 8 from J, leaving 14 bases between them. Germline V gene lookup returns CDR1 MDHEN and CDR2 SYDVKM. CDR3 length: 14 residues. The CDR3 sequence: CASSLSGIDLGYTF. The CDR3 DNA follows: TGTGCCAGCAGTTTATCGGGTATTGATTTAGGCTACACCTTC.

The chain employs TRBV2 and TRBJ2-6; 7 bases line up with TRBD1. This CDR3 has 15 residues. V dropped 7 bases and J dropped 0; count of bases not matched to a gene: 3. The germline V gene has CDR1 SNHLY and CDR2 FYNNEI. CDR3: CASTWDSSGANVLTF. CDR3 nucleotide sequence: TGTGCCAGCACTTGGGACAGCTCTGGGGCCAACGTCCTGACTTTC.

The chain links TRBV5-1 to TRBJ1-4; 9 nucleotides line up with TRBD1. Looked up from germline, CDR1 is SGHRS and CDR2 is YFSETQ. Trimming took 0 bases from V and 5 from J; bases not matched to a gene: 2. This CDR3 contains 15 residues. The CDR3 nucleotides read TGCGCCAGCAGCTTGGGGGACAGGGACAATGAAAAACTGTTTTTT. Protein: CASSLGDRDNEKLFF.

This clone was seen a single time. The gene calls are TRBV25-1 and TRBJ2-3; 7 bases align to TRBD1. In germline, CDR1 is MGHDK, CDR2 SYGVNS. The V gene end was trimmed by 10 bases and the J gene end by 2 bases; junction bases not matched to a gene: 6. The CDR3 spans 13 residues. The CDR3 DNA follows: TGTGCCACCGACAGGGAAAACACAGATACGCAGTATTTT. This translates into CATDRENTDTQYF.

The chain joins TRBV11-2 to TRBJ1-5; D unresolved. CDR3 size: 15 residues. The germline V and J ends were trimmed by 2 bases and 7 bases, with 15 bases remaining between them. CDR1 SGHAT and CDR2 FQNNGV come from the germline V gene. CDR3 sequence reads: CASSLMAGQSQPQHF. The DNA of the CDR3 is TGTGCCAGCAGCTTAATGGCGGGTCAGTCGCAGCCCCAGCATTTT.

The sample holds a few counts of this clone. This chain uses TRBV6-1 with TRBJ2-7; a weak D match, TRBD1 (6 bases). Germline V gene sequence: CDR1 MNHNS, CDR2 SASEGT. The CDR3 is made up of 15 amino acids. Trimming took off 4 bases at V and 2 bases at J, with 15 bases between the two ends. The CDR3 sequence: CASSVRGTSTYEQYF. In DNA form, the CDR3 reads TGTGCCAGCAGTGTCAGGGGCACTTCCACCTACGAGCAGTACTTC.

The chain employs TRBV2 and TRBJ1-3; 9 nucleotides match TRBD1. The CDR3 is made up of 16 amino acids. The junction had 9 bases not matched to a gene; V was cut back by 7 bases and J by 2 bases. Germline CDR1 SNHLY, CDR2 FYNNEI. Here the CDR3 reads CASNHKGQGAGNTIYF. CDR3 nucleotides: TGTGCCAGCAATCACAAGGGACAGGGCGCTGGAAACACCATATATTTT.

This chain uses TRBV6-1 with TRBJ1-3, with D hard to call. Germline lookup yields CDR1 MNHNS and CDR2 SASEGT. The CDR3 is made up of 14 amino acids. V was clipped by 4 bases and J by 0 bases, with 7 bases between them. The CDR3 region is CASSVLASGNTIYF. As DNA, the CDR3 is TGTGCCAGCAGTGTGTTAGCCTCTGGAAACACCATATATTTT.

The rearrangement links TRBV11-2 to TRBJ2-2; possible D gene TRBD2, 5 bases. The CDR3 has 17 amino acids. Per the germline V gene, CDR1 is SGHAT and CDR2 is FQNNGV. V dropped 3 bases and J dropped 4 bases, with 18 bases sitting between them. The CDR3 spells CASSFGVFGSGTGELFF. In nucleotides, the CDR3 is TGTGCCAGCAGCTTCGGGGTCTTTGGGTCGGGCACCGGGGAGCTGTTTTTT. The full variable domain, in which reference TRBV11-2 and TRBJ2-2 provide the parts outside the CDR3, is EAGVAQSPRYKIIEKRQSVAFWCNPISGHATLYWYQQILGQGPKLLIQFQNNGVVDDSQLPKDRFSAERLKGVDSTLKIQPAKLEDSAVYLCASSFGVFGSGTGELFFGEGSRLTVL.